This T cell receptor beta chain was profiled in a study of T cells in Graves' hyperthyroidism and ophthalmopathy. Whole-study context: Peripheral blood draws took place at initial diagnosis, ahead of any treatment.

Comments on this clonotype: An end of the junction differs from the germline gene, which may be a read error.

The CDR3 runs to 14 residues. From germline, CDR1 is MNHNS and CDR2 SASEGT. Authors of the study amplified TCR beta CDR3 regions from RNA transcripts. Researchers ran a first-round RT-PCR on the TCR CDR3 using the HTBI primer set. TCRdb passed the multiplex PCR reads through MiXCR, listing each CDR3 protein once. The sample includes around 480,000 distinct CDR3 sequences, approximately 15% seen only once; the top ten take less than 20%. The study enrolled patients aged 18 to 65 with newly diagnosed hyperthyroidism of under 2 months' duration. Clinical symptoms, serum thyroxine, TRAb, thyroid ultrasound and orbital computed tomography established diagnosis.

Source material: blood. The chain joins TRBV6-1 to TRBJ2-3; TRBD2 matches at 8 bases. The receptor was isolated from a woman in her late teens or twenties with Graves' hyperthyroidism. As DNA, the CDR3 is TGTGCCAGCAGTAATAGCGGGACACAAGATACGCAGTGTTTT. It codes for CASSNSGTQDTQCF.